These 2 T cell receptor beta chains were all obtained from the same sample, sequenced in a study of graft-versus-host responses after intestinal transplantation. The protocol was immunoSEQ multiplex PCR, while the TCRdb copy is restricted to in-frame clones and leaves out a portion. Altogether about 88,000 clones are present, 75% to 90% being singletons, with the ten largest covering 0.11%. No antigen has been assigned to these receptors. Sample: unstimulated CD4+ T cells sorted from spleen or lymph node cells, taken before intestinal transplant. The receptors stem from a human donor who received an intestinal transplant.

The chain combines TRBV5-1 with TRBJ1-2; 10 bases are a match to TRBD1. The CDR3 is 15 residues long. V shed 1 base and J 5 bases; nucleotides not matched to a gene: 5. Germline lookup yields CDR1 SGHRS and CDR2 YFSETQ. CDR3 DNA: TGCGCCAGCAGCTTGTACGGGACAGGGGAGTATGGCTACACCTTC. Encoded protein: CASSLYGTGEYGYTF.

This chain links TRBV9 with TRBJ2-7; TRBD1 is a possible D gene (5 bases). V dropped 0 bases and J dropped 2 bases, with 9 bases sitting between them. The CDR3 is made up of 14 amino acids. CDR1 is SGDLS and CDR2 is YYNGEE in the germline V gene. CDR3 in amino acids: CASSVEGRAYEQYF. In DNA form, the CDR3 reads TGTGCCAGCAGCGTAGAGGGCAGGGCCTACGAGCAGTACTTC. The full variable domain, with the rest looked up from reference TRBV9 and TRBJ2-7, is DSGVTQTPKHLITATGQRVTLRCSPRSGDLSVYWYQQSLDQGLQFLIQYYNGEERAKGNILERFSAQQFPDLHSELNLSSLELGDSALYFCASSVEGRAYEQYFGPGTRLTVT.